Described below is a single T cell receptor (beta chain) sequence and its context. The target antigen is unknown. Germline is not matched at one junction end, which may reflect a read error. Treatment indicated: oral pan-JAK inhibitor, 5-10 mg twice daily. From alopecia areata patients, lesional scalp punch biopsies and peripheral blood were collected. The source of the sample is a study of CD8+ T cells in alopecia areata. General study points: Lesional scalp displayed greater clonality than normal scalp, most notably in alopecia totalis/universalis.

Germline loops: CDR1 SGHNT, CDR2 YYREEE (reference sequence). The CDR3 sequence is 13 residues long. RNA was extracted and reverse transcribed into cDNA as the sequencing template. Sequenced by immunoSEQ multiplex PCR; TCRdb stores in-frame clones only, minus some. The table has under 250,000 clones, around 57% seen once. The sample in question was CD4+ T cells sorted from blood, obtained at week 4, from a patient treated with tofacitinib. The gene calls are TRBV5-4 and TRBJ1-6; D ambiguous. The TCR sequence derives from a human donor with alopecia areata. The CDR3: CASSQDLDYPLHF. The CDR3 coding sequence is TGCGCCAGCAGCCAAGATTTAGACTATCCCCTCCACTTT. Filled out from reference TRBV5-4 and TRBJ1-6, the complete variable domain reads ETGVTQSPTHLIKTRGQQVTLRCSSQSGHNTVSWYQQALGQGPQFIFQYYREEENGRGNFPPRFSGLQFPNYSSELNVNALELDDSALYLCASSQDLDYPLHFGNGTRLTVT.